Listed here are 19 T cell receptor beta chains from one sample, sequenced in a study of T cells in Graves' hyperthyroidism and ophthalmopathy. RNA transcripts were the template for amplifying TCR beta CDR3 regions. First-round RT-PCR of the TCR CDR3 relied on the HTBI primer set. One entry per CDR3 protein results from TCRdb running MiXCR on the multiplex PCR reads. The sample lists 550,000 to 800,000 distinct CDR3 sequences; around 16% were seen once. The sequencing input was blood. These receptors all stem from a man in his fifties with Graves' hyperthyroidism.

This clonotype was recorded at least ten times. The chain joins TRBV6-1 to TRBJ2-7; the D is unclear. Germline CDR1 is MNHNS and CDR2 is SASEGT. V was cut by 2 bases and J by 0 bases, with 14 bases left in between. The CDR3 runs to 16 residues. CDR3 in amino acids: CASSELTVGTSYEQYF. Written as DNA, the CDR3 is TGTGCCAGCAGTGAATTGACCGTGGGAACCTCCTACGAGCAGTACTTC.

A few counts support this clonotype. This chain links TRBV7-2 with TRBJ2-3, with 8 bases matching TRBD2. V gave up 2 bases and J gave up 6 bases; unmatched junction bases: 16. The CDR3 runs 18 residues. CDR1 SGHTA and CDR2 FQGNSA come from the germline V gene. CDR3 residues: CASSLFPGGHAGVDTQYF. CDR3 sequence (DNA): TGTGCCAGCAGCTTATTTCCGGGAGGGCACGCGGGGGTGGATACGCAGTATTTT.

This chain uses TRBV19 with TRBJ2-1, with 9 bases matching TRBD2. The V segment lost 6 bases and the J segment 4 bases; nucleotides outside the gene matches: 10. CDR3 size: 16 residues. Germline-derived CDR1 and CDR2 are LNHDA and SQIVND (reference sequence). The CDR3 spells CASRRAAGGIYNEQFF. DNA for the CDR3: TGTGCCAGTAGACGTGCGGCGGGAGGGATATACAATGAGCAGTTCTTC.

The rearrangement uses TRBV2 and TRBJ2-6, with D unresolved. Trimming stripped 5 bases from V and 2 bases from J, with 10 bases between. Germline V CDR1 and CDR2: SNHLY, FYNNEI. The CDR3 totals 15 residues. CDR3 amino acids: CASSLSTTGANVLTF. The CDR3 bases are TGTGCCAGCAGTTTATCGACCACTGGGGCCAACGTCCTGACTTTC.

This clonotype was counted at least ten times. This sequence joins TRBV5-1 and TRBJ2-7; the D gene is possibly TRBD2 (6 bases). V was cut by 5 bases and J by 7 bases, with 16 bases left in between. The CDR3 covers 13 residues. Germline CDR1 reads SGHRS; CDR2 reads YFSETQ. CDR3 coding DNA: TGCGCCAGCAGACTTGGGCGGGATTGGGAGCAGTACTTC. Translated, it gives CASRLGRDWEQYF.

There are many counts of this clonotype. The CDR3 nucleotides read TGTGCCAGCTCCGCCTTAGGGGGGACCACAGATACGCAGTATTTT. Protein product: CASSALGGTTDTQYF. The chain links TRBV6-1 to TRBJ2-3; D possibly uses TRBD1 or TRBD2 (6 bases each). From germline, CDR1 is MNHNS and CDR2 SASEGT. The V end was cut by 8 bases, the J end by 2 bases, with 17 bases between. The CDR3 is 15 amino acids.

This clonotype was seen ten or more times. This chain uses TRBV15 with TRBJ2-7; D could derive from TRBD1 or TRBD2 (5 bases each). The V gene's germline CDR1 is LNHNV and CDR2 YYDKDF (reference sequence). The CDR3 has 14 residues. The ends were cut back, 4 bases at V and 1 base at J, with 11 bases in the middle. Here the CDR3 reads CATSTRDGSYEQYF. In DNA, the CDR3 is TGTGCCACCAGCACCCGGGACGGATCCTACGAGCAGTACTTC.

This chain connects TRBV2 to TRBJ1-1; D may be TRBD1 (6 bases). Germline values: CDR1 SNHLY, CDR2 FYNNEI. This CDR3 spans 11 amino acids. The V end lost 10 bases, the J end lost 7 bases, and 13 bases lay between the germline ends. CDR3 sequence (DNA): TGTGCCACCACTAACAGGGTTGAAGCTTTCTTT. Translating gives CATTNRVEAFF.

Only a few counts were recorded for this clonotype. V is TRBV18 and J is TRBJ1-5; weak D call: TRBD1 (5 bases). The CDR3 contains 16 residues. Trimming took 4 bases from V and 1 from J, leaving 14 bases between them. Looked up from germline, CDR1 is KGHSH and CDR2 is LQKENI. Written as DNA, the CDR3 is TGTGCCAGCTCACTTCGGGGTCCAGGGAGCAATCAGCCCCAGCATTTT. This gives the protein CASSLRGPGSNQPQHF.

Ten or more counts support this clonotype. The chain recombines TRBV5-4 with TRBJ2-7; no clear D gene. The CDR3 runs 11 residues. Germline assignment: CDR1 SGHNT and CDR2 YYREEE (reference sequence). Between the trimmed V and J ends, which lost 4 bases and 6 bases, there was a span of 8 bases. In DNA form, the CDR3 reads TGTGCCAGCAGCGCTGGGTTCGAGCAGTACTTC. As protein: CASSAGFEQYF. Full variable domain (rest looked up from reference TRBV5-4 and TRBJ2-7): ETGVTQSPTHLIKTRGQQVTLRCSSQSGHNTVSWYQQALGQGPQFIFQYYREEENGRGNFPPRFSGLQFPNYSSELNVNALELDDSALYLCASSAGFEQYFGPGTRLTVT.

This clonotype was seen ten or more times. CDR3 nucleotide sequence: TGTGCCAGCAGCTCACCTCCTAGGGAGACCCAGTACTTC. Amino acid sequence: CASSSPPRETQYF. This chain uses TRBV7-2 with TRBJ2-5, with D uncertain. The V and J ends lost 4 bases and 5 bases respectively, with 11 bases between them. This CDR3 has 13 amino acids. Germline V gives CDR1 SGHTA, CDR2 FQGNSA.

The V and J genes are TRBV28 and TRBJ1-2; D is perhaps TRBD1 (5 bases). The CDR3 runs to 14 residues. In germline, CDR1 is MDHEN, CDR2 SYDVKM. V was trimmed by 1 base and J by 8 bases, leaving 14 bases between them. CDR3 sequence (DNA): TGTGCCAGCAGTTTATTGGGGGACCCGCGAGGCTACACCTTC. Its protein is CASSLLGDPRGYTF.

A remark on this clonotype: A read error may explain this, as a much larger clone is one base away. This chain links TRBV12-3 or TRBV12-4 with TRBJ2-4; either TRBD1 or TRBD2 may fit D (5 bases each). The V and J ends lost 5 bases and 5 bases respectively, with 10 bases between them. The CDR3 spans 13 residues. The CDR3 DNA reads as TGTGCCAGCAGTCCAGGGAGCCAAAACATTCAGTACTTC. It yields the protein CASSPGSQNIQYF.

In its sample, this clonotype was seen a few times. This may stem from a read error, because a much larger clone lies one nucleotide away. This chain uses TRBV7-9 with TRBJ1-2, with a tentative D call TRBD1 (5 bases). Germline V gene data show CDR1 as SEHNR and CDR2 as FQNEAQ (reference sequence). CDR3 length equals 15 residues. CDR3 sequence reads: CASSLNPPGRYGCTF. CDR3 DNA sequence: TGTGCCAGCAGCTTAAATCCCCCAGGGAGGTATGGCTGCACCTTC.

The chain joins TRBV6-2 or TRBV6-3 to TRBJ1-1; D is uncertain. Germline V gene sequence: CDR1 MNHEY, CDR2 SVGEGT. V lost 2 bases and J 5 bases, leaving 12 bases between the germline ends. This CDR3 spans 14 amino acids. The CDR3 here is CASSYLRVGTEAFF. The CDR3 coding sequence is TGTGCCAGCAGTTACCTCCGGGTTGGTACTGAAGCTTTCTTT.

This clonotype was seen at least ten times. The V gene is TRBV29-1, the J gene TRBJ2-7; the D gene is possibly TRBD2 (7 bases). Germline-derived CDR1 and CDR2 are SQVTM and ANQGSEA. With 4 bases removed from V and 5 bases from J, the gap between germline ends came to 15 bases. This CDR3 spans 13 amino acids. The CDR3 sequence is CSVAGGGDNEQYF. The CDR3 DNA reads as TGCAGCGTTGCGGGGGGAGGGGACAACGAGCAGTACTTC.

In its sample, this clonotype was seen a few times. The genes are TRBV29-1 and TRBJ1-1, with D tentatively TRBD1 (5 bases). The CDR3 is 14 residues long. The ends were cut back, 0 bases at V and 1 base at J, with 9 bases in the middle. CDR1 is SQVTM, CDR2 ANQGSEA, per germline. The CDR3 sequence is CSVEDRRANTEAFF. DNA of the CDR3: TGCAGCGTTGAAGATCGCAGGGCGAACACTGAAGCTTTCTTT.

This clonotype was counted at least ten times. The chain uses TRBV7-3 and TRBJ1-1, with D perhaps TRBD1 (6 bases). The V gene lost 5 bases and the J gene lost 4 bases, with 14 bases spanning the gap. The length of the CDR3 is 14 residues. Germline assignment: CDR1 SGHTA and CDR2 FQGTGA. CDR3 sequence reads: CASSQDSRVTEAFF. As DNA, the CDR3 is TGTGCCAGCAGCCAGGACAGCCGGGTCACTGAAGCTTTCTTT.

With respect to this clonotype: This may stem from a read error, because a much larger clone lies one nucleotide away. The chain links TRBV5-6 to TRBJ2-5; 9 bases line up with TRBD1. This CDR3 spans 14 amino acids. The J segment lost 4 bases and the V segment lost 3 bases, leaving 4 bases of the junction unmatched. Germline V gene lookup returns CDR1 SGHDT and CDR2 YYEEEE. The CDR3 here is CASSWDRVGETQYF. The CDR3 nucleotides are TGTGCCAGCAGCTGGGACAGGGTAGGAGAGACCCAGTACTTC.